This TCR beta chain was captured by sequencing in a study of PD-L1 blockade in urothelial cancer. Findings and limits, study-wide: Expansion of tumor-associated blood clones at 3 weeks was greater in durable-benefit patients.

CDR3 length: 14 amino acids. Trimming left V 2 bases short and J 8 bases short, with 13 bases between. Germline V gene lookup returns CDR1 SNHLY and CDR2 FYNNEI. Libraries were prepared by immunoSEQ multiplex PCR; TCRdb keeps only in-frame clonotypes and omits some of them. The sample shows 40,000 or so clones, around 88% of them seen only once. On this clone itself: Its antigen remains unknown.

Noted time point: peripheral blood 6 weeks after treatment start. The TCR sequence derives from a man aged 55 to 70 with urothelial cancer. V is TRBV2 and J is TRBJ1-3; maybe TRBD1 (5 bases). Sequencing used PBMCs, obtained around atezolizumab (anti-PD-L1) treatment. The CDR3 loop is CASSETQVLYTIYF. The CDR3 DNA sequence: TGTGCCAGCAGTGAAACACAGGTTTTATACACCATATATTTT.